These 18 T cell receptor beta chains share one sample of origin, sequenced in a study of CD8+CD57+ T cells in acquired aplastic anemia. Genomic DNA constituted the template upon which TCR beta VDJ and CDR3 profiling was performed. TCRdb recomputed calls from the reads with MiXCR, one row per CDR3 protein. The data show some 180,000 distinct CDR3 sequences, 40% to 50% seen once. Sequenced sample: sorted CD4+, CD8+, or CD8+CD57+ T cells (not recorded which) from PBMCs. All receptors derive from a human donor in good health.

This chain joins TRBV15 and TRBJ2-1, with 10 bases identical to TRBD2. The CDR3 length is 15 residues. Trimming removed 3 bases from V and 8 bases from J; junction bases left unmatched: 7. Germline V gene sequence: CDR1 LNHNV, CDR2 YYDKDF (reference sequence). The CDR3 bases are TGTGCCACCAGCAGTAGCAGCGGGGGGGTGGATGAGCAGTTCTTC. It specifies CATSSSSGGVDEQFF. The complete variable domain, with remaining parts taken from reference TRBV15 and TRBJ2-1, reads DAMVIQNPRYQVTQFGKPVTLSCSQTLNHNVMYWYQQKSSQAPKLLFHYYDKDFNNEADTPDNFQSRRPNTSFCFLDIRSPGLGDTAMYLCATSSSSGGVDEQFFGPGTRLTVL.

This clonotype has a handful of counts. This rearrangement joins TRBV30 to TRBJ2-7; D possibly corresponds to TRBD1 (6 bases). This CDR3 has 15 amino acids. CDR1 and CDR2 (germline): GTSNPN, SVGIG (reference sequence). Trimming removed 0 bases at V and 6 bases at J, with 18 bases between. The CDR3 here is CAWSVQGSGTPEQYF. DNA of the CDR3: TGTGCCTGGAGTGTACAGGGTTCAGGGACGCCCGAGCAGTACTTC.

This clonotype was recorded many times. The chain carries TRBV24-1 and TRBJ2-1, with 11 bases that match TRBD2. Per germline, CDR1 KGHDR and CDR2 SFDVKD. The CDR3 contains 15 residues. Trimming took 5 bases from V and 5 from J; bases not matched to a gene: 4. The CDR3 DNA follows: TGTGCCACCAGTGCAACTAGCGGGAGCGACAATGAGCAGTTCTTC. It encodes CATSATSGSDNEQFF.

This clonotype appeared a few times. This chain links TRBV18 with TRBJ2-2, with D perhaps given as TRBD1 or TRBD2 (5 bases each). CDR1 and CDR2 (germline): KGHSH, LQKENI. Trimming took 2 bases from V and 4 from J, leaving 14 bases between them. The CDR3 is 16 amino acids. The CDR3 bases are TGTGCCAGCTCACCAAAAGTGGCAGGGACCACCGGGGAGCTGTTTTTT. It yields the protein CASSPKVAGTTGELFF. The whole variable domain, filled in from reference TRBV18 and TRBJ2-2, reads NAGVMQNPRHLVRRRGQEARLRCSPMKGHSHVYWYRQLPEEGLKFMVYLQKENIIDESGMPKERFSAEFPKEGPSILRIQQVVRGDSAAYFCASSPKVAGTTGELFFGEGSRLTVL.

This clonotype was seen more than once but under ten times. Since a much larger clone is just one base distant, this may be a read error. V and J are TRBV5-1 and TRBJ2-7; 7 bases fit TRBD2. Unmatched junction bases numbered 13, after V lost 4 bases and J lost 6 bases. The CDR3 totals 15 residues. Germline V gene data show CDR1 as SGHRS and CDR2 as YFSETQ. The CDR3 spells CASSPGEGGGCEQYF. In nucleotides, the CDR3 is TGCGCCAGCAGCCCCGGGGAGGGAGGAGGCTGCGAGCAGTACTTC.

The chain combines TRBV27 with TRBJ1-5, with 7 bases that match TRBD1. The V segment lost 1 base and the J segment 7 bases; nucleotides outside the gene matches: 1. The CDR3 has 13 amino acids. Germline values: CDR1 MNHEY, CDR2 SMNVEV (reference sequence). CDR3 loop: CASSLFRGQPQHF. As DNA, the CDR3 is TGTGCCAGCAGTTTATTCAGGGGGCAGCCCCAGCATTTT.

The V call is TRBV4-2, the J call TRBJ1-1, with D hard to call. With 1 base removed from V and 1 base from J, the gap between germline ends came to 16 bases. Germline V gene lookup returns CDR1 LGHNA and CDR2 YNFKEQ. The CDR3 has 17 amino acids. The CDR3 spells CASSQGGFGNRNTEAFF. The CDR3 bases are TGTGCCAGCAGCCAAGGGGGTTTCGGGAATAGGAACACTGAAGCTTTCTTT.

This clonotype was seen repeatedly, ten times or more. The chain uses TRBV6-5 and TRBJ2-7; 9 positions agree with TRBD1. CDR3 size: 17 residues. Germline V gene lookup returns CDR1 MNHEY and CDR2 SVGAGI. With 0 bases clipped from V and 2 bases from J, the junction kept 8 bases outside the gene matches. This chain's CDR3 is CASSYSSPHRGPYEQYF. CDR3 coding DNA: TGTGCCAGCAGTTACTCGAGTCCCCACAGGGGGCCCTACGAGCAGTACTTC.

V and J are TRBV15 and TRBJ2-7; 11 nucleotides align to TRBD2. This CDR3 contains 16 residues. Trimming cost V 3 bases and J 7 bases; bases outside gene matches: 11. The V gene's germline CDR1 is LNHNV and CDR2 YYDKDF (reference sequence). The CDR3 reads CATSSSMTSGMNEQYF. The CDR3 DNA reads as TGTGCCACCAGCAGTTCCATGACTAGCGGGATGAATGAGCAGTACTTC.

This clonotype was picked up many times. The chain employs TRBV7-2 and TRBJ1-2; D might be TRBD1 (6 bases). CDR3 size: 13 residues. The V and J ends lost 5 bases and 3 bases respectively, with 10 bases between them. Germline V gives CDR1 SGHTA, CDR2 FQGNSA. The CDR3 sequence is CASSLRTDYGYTF. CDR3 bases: TGTGCCAGCAGCCTCCGGACAGACTATGGCTACACCTTC. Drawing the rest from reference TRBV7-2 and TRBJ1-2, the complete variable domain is GAGVSQSPSNKVTEKGKDVELRCDPISGHTALYWYRQSLGQGLEFLIYFQGNSAPDKSGLPSDRFSAERTGGSVSTLTIQRTQQEDSAVYLCASSLRTDYGYTFGSGTRLTVV.

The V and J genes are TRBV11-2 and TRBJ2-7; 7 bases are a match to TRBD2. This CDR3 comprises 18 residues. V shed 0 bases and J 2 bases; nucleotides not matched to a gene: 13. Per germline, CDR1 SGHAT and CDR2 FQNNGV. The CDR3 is CASSLDGLARGLAYEQYF. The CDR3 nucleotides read TGTGCCAGCAGCTTAGATGGTTTGGCGCGGGGGTTAGCCTACGAGCAGTACTTC.

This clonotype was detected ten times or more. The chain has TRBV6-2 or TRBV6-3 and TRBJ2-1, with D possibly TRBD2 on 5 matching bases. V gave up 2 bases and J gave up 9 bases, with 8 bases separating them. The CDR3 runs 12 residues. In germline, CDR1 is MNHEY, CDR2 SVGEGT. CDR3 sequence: CASSYPLVEQFF. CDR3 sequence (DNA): TGTGCCAGCAGTTACCCACTAGTTGAGCAGTTCTTC.

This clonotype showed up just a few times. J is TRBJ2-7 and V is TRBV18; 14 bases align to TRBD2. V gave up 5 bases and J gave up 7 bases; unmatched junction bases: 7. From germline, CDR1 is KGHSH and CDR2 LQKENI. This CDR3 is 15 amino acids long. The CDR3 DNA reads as TGTGCCAGCTCAACTCGCGGACTAGCGGGAGGAGAGCAGTACTTC. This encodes CASSTRGLAGGEQYF. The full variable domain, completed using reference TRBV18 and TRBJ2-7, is NAGVMQNPRHLVRRRGQEARLRCSPMKGHSHVYWYRQLPEEGLKFMVYLQKENIIDESGMPKERFSAEFPKEGPSILRIQQVVRGDSAAYFCASSTRGLAGGEQYFGPGTRLTVT.

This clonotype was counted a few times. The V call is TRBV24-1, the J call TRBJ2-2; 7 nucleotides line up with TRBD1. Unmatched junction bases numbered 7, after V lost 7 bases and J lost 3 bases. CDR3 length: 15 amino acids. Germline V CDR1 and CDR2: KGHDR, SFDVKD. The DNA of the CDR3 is TGTGCCACCAGCGCCGGGACAGCTGACACCGGGGAGCTGTTTTTT. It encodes CATSAGTADTGELFF.

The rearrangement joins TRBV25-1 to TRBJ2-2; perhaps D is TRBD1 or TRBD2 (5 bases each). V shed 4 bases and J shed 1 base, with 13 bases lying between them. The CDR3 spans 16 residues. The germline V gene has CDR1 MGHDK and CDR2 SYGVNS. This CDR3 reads CASSARRDRNTGELFF. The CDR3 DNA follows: TGTGCCAGCAGTGCCCGCCGGGACCGGAACACCGGGGAGCTGTTTTTT.

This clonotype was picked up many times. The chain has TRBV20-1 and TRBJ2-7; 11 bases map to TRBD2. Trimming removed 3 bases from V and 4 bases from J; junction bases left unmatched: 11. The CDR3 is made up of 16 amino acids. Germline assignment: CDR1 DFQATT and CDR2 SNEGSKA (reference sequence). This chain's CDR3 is CSASQISGRAGYEQYF. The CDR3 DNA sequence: TGCAGTGCTAGCCAGATTAGCGGGAGGGCCGGGTACGAGCAGTACTTC.

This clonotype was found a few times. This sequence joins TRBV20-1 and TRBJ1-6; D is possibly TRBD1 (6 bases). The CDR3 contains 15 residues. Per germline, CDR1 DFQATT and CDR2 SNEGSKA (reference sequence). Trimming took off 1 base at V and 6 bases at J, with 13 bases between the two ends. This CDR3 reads CSARALTGFNSPLHF. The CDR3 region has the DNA TGCAGTGCTAGAGCCCTTACAGGGTTTAATTCACCCCTCCACTTT.

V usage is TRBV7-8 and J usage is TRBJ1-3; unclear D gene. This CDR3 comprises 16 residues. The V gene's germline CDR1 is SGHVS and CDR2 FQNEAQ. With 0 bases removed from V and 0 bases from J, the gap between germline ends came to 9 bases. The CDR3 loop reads CASSLALGLSGNTIYF. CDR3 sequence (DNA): TGTGCCAGCAGCTTAGCGCTCGGGCTCTCTGGAAACACCATATATTTT.